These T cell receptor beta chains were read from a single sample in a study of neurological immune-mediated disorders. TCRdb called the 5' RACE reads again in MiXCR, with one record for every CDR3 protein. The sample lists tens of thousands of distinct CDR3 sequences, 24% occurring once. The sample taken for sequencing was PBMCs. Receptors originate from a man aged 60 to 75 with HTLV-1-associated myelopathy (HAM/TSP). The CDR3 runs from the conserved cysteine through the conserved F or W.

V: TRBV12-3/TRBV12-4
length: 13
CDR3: CASRRTGWTEAFF

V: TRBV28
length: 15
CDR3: CASTLTGVDTGELFF

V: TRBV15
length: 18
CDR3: CATTSSSGQGLVLTEAFF

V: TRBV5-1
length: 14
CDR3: CASSFGQHQETQYF

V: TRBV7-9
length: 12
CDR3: CASSSPEGVATF

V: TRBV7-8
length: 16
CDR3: CASSSLAGPDGDTQYF

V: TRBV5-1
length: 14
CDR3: CASSLADPGYEQYF

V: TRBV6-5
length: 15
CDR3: CASSYSGLADNEQFF

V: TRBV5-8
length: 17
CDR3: CASSLNWLRSPYIEQFF

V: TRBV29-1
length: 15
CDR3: CSVVVGQGGGNEQFF

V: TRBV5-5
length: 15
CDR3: CASSSSSSSYTEAFF

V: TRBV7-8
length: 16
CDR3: CASSLYGGTNTGELFF

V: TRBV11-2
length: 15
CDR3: CASSLELALSGEQFF

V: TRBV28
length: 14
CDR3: CASSRRDLNTEAFF

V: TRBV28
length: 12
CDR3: CASGTQTSAQFF

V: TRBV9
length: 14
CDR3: CASSVGQANTEAFF